These 10 T cell receptor beta chains were all obtained from the same sample, sequenced in a study of T cells after yellow fever vaccination. In TCRdb, the 5' RACE reads were re-called with MiXCR into one record per CDR3 protein. The table lists under 600,000 distinct CDR3 sequences, about a fifth of them singletons. The sample was PBMCs, taken roughly 20 days after the first yellow fever vaccination. The receptors originated from a man aged 18 to 29 who received the YFV17D yellow fever vaccine.

The chain joins TRBV9 to TRBJ2-7, with TRBD1 as a possible D gene (6 bases). The germline V and J ends were trimmed by 0 bases and 2 bases, with 15 bases remaining between them. Germline CDR1 and CDR2: SGDLS and YYNGEE. This CDR3 region has 16 residues. The CDR3 DNA is TGTGCCAGCAGCGTAGAGTTTCAGGGGAGTCCCTACGAGCAGTACTTC. As protein: CASSVEFQGSPYEQYF.

Concerning this clonotype: A much larger clone sits a single nucleotide away, making a read error possible. The chain has TRBV7-2 and TRBJ1-3; D unresolved. Germline-derived CDR1 and CDR2 are SGHTA and FQGNSA. This CDR3 is built from 13 residues. CDR3 DNA: TGTGCCAGCAGCCTGTACTCTGGAAACACCTTATATTTT. Protein product: CASSLYSGNTLYF.

The rearrangement uses TRBV11-1 and TRBJ2-6, with D perhaps matching TRBD1 (6 bases). Looked up from germline, CDR1 is SGHAT and CDR2 is FQDESV (reference sequence). Deletions cut 2 bases from V and 0 bases from J, with 17 bases between. The CDR3 runs 19 residues. This CDR3 reads CASSLLVQGPFSGANVLTF. CDR3 coding DNA: TGTGCCAGCAGCTTATTAGTACAGGGCCCGTTCTCTGGGGCCAACGTCCTGACTTTC.

The chain carries TRBV5-1 and TRBJ2-6; D possibly corresponds to TRBD1 (7 bases). This CDR3 comprises 18 residues. Germline lookup yields CDR1 SGHRS and CDR2 YFSETQ. The V end was cut by 0 bases, the J end by 2 bases, with 15 bases between. The DNA of the CDR3 is TGCGCCAGCAGCTTGGGCTATGACAGGGAGGCTGGGGCCAACGTCCTGACTTTC. Translating gives CASSLGYDREAGANVLTF.

There are a few counts of this clonotype. The chain employs TRBV5-5 and TRBJ1-6; a weak D match, TRBD1 (5 bases). The CDR3 consists of 15 residues. The V gene's germline CDR1 is SGHKS and CDR2 YYEKEE (reference sequence). The V and J ends lost 4 bases and 5 bases respectively, with 13 bases between them. CDR3 bases: TGTGCCAGCAGCCCTTCGCCGGGGGATAATTCACCCCTCCACTTT. Translated, it gives CASSPSPGDNSPLHF.

This clonotype was counted at least ten times. The chain recombines TRBV3-1 with TRBJ1-1; 11 positions match TRBD1. Germline V gives CDR1 LGHDT, CDR2 YNNKEL (reference sequence). V shed 3 bases, J shed 4 bases, and the junction held 4 bases outside the gene matches. This CDR3 has 15 amino acids. The CDR3 spells CASSHTGTGGTEAFF. CDR3 nucleotide sequence: TGTGCCAGCAGCCATACCGGGACAGGGGGCACTGAAGCTTTCTTT.

The genes are TRBV24-1 and TRBJ2-5; 9 nucleotides align to TRBD1. This CDR3 has 16 residues. With 4 bases clipped from V and 5 bases from J, the junction kept 10 bases outside the gene matches. CDR1 and CDR2 (germline): KGHDR, SFDVKD. Here the CDR3 DNA reads TGTGCCACCAGTGACTCCCGAACAGGGGGCTTGGAGACCCAGTACTTC. Amino acid sequence: CATSDSRTGGLETQYF.

This clonotype came up a few times. This chain joins TRBV7-6 and TRBJ2-6; 8 nucleotides line up with TRBD2. Trimming at V came to 5 bases and at J to 2 bases, leaving 5 bases not matched to a gene. CDR3 length: 16 amino acids. Germline-derived CDR1 and CDR2 are SGHVS and FNYEAQ. The chain's CDR3 is CASSPRGGAGANVLTF. CDR3 bases: TGTGCCAGCAGCCCCCGGGGGGGGGCTGGGGCCAACGTCCTGACTTTC.

V gene TRBV12-3 or TRBV12-4 combines with J gene TRBJ1-1; D perhaps matches TRBD1 (6 bases). The V gene lost 5 bases and the J gene lost 4 bases, with 11 bases spanning the gap. The CDR3 extends over 13 amino acids. Here the CDR3 reads CASSPSGATEAFF. The CDR3 coding sequence is TGTGCCAGCAGTCCGTCAGGGGCCACTGAAGCTTTCTTT.

The chain joins TRBV7-3 to TRBJ1-2, with 7 bases fitting TRBD1. With V trimmed by 2 bases and J by 6 bases, 6 bases remained unmatched. The CDR3 consists of 14 residues. Germline CDR1 is SGHTA and CDR2 is FQGTGA. DNA of the CDR3: TGTGCCAGCAGCTTACAGGGGGAAGGGCATGGCTACACCTTC. It encodes CASSLQGEGHGYTF.